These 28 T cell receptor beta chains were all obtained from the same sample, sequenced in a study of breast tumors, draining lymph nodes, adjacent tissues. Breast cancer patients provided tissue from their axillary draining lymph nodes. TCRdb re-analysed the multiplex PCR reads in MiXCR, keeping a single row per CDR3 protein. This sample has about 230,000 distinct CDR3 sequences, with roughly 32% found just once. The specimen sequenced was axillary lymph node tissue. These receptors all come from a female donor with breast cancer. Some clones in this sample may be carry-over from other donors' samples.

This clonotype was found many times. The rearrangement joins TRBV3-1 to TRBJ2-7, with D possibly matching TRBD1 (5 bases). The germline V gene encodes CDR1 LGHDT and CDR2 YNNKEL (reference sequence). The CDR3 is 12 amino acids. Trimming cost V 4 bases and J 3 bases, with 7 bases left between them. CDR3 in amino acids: CASSRTGYEQYF. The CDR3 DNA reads TGTGCCAGCAGCCGCACAGGCTACGAGCAGTACTTC.

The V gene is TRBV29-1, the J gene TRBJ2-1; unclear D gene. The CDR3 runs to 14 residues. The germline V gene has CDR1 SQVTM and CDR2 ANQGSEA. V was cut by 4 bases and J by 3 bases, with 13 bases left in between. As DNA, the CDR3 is TGCAGCGTTGTTAAGGTAGGGAACTACAATGAGCAGTTCTTC. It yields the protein CSVVKVGNYNEQFF.

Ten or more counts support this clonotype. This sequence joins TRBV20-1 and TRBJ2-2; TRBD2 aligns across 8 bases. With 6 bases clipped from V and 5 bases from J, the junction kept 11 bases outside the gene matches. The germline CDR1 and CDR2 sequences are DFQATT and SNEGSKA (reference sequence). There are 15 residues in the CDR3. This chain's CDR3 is CSALGGAGVTGELFF. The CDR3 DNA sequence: TGCAGTGCCCTGGGCGGAGCGGGAGTAACCGGGGAGCTGTTTTTT.

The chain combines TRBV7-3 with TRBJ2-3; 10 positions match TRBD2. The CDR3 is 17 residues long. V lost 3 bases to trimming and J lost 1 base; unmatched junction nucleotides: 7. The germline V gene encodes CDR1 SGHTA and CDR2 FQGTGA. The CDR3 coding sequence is TGTGCCAGCAGCTTCCGGACTAGCGGACTCCGCACAGATACGCAGTATTTT. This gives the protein CASSFRTSGLRTDTQYF.

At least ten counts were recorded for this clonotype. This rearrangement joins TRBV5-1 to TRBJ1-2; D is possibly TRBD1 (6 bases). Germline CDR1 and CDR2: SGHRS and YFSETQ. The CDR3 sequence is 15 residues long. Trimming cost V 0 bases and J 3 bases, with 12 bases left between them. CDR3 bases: TGCGCCAGCAGCTTGGAACCCAGGGGAGACTATGGCTACACCTTC. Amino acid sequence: CASSLEPRGDYGYTF.

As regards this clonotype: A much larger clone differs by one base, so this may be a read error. The CDR3 coding sequence is TGTGCCAGCAGCGTGATAGCGGGAGCCTATGAGCGGTTCTTC. Its protein is CASSVIAGAYERFF. The rearrangement links TRBV9 to TRBJ2-1, with 9 positions matching TRBD2. CDR3 length: 14 residues. CDR1 is SGDLS and CDR2 is YYNGEE in the germline V gene.

The CDR3: CASSPSLRDTGDYGYTF. The CDR3 DNA follows: TGTGCCAGCAGTCCCAGTCTACGGGACACAGGGGACTATGGCTACACCTTC. The V and J genes are TRBV27 and TRBJ1-2; TRBD1 agrees at 7 bases. Per germline, CDR1 MNHEY and CDR2 SMNVEV (reference sequence). The CDR3 is 17 amino acids. V shed 5 bases, J shed 3 bases, and the junction held 15 bases outside the gene matches.

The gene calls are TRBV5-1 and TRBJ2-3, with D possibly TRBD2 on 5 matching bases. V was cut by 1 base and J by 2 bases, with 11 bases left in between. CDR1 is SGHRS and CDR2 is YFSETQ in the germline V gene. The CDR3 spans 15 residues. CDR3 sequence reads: CASSLTPGITDTQYF. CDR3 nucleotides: TGCGCCAGCAGCTTGACCCCGGGGATCACAGATACGCAGTATTTT.

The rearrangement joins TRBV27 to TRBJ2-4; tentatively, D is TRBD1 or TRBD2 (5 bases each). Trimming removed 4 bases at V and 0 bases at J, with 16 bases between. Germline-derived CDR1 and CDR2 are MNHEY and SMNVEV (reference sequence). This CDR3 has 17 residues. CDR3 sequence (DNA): TGTGCCAGCAGTTCGAGGGGTGGGTTAATAGCCAAAAACATTCAGTACTTC. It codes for CASSSRGGLIAKNIQYF.

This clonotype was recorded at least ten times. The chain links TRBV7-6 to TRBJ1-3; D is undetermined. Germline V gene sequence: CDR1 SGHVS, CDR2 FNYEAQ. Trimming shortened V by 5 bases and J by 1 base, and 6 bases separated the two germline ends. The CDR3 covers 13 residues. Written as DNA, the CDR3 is TGTGCCAGCAGCCGATCGTCTGGAAACACCATATATTTT. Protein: CASSRSSGNTIYF.

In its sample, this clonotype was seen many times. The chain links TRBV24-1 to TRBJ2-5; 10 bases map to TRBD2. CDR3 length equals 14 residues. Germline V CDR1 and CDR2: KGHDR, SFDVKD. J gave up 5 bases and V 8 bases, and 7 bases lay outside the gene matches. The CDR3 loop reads CATKATSGTETQYF. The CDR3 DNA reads TGTGCCACCAAGGCAACTAGCGGGACTGAGACCCAGTACTTC.

This CDR3 reads CASRPQGLANTGELFF. CDR3 coding DNA: TGTGCCAGCAGGCCACAGGGGTTGGCGAACACCGGGGAGCTGTTTTTT. The chain uses TRBV6-1 and TRBJ2-2; 7 nucleotides line up with TRBD1. CDR1 and CDR2 (germline): MNHNS, SASEGT. Trimming cost V 6 bases and J 0 bases; bases outside gene matches: 7. The CDR3 spans 16 residues.

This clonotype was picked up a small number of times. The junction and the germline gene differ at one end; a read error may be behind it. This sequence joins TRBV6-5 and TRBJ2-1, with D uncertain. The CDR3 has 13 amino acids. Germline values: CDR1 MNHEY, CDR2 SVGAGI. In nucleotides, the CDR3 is TGTGCCAGCAGTCACTCCGAAAGAAATGAGCAGTTCTTC. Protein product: CASSHSERNEQFF.

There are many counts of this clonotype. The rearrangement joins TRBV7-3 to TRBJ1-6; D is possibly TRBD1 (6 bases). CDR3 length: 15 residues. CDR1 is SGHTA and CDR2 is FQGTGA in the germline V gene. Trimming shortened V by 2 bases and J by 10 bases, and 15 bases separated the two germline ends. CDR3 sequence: CASSLRPGEGSPLHF. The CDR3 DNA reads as TGTGCCAGCAGCTTACGCCCAGGGGAAGGATCACCCCTCCACTTT.

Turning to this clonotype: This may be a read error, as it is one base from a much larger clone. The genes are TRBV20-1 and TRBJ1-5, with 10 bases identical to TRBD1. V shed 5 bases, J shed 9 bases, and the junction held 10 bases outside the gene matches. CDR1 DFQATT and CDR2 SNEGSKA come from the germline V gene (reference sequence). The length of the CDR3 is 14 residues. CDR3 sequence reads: CSAVRTGGSPPQHF. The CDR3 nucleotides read TGCAGTGCTGTAAGGACAGGGGGTAGCCCGCCCCAGCATTTT.

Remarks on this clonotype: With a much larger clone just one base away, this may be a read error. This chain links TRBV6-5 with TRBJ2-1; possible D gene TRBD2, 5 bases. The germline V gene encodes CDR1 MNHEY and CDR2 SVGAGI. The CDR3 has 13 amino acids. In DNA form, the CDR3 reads TGTGCCAGCAGGGAACAAGGACTGAATGAGCGGTTCTTC. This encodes CASREQGLNERFF.

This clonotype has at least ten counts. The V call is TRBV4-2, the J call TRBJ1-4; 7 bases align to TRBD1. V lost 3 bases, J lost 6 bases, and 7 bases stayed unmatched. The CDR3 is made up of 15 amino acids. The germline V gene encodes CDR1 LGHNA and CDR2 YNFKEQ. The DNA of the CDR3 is TGTGCCAGCAGCCATTCAGGGGGTAATGATGAAAAACTGTTTTTT. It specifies CASSHSGGNDEKLFF.

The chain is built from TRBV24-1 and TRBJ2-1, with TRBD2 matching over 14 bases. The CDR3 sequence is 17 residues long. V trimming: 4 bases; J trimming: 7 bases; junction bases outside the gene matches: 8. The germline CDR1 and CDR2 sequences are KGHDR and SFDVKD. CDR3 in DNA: TGTGCCACCAGTGACCCCGGGACTAGCGGGAGTATAAATGAGCAGTTCTTC. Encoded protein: CATSDPGTSGSINEQFF.

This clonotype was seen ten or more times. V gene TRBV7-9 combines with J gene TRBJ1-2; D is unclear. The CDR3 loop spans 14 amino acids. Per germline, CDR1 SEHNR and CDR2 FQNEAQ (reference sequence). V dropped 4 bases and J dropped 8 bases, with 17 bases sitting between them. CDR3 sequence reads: CASSYSREGSGYTF. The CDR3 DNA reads TGTGCCAGCAGCTATTCTAGGGAAGGATCAGGCTACACCTTC.

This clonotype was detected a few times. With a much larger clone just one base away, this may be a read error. The CDR3 bases are TGCAGTGCTAGAGACCCTAGCGGGAGATCTGATGAGCAGTTCTTC. It yields the protein CSARDPSGRSDEQFF. The chain combines TRBV20-1 with TRBJ2-1, with 10 bases matching TRBD2. The V and J ends lost 0 bases and 8 bases, in that order; junction bases with no gene match: 7. Germline-derived CDR1 and CDR2 are DFQATT and SNEGSKA (reference sequence). CDR3 size: 15 residues.

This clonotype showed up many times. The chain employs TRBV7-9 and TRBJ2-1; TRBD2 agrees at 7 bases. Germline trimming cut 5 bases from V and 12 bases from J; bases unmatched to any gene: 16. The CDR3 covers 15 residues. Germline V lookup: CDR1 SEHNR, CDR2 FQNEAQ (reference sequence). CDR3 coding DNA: TGTGCCAGCAGCCCCCGGGGGATTACTAGCGTCGGGCAGTTCTTC. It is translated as CASSPRGITSVGQFF.

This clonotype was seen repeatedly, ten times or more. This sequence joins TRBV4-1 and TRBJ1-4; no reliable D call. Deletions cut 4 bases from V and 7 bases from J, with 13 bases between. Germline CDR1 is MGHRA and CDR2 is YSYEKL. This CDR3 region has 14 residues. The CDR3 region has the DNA TGCGCCAGCAGCCGCGACTGGGGTGGTGAAAAACTGTTTTTT. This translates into CASSRDWGGEKLFF.

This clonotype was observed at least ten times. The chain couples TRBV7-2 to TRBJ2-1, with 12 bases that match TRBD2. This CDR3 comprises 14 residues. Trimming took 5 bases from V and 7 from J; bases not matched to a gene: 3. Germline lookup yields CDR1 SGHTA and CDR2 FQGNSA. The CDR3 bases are TGTGCCAGCAGCCCCGGGACTAGCGGGAATGAGCAGTTCTTC. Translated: CASSPGTSGNEQFF.

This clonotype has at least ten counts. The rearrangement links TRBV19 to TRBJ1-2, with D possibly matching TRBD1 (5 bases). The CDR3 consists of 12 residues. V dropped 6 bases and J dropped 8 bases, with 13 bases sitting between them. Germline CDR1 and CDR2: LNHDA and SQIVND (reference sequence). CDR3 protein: CASSRQRGGYTF. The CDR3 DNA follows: TGTGCCAGTAGCCGACAGAGAGGCGGCTACACCTTC. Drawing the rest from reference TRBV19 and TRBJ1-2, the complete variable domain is DGGITQSPKYLFRKEGQNVTLSCEQNLNHDAMYWYRQDPGQGLRLIYYSQIVNDFQKGDIAEGYSVSREKKESFPLTVTSAQKNPTAFYLCASSRQRGGYTFGSGTRLTVV.

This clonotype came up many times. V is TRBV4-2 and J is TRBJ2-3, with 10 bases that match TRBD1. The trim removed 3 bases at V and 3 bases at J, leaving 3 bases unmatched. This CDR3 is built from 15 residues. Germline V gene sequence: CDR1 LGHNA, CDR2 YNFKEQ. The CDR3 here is CASSHPGQGTDTQYF. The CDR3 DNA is TGTGCCAGCAGCCACCCGGGACAGGGGACAGATACGCAGTATTTT.

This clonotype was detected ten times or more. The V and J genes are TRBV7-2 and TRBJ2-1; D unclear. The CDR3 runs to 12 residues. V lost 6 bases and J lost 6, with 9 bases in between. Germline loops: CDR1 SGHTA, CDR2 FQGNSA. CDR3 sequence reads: CASSPTVNEQFF. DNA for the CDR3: TGTGCCAGCAGTCCGACTGTCAATGAGCAGTTCTTC.

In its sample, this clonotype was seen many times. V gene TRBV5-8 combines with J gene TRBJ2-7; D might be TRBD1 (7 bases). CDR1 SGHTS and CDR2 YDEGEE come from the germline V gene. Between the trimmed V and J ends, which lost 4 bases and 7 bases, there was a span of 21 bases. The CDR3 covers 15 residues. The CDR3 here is CASSPHLEGAGEQYF. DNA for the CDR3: TGTGCCAGCAGCCCGCATCTGGAGGGGGCGGGGGAGCAGTACTTC.

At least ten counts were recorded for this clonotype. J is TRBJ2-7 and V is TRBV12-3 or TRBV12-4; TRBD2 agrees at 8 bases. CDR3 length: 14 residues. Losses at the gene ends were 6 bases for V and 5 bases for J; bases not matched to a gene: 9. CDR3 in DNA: TGTGCCAGCAGCCAGAGCGGGAGAATGGACGAGCAGTACTTC. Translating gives CASSQSGRMDEQYF.